This entry lists 21 T cell receptor beta chains sequenced from one sample in a study of blood T cell repertoires in COVID-19. The method was immunoSEQ multiplex PCR; TCRdb's version includes in-frame clones alone and lacks a portion of them. The table shows about 140,000 clones, with 85% to 90% occurring only once. Sequencing was done on a sample of peripheral blood. These receptors were obtained from a woman aged 55 to 70 with acute or convalescent COVID-19.

J is TRBJ1-4 and V is TRBV28; D is possibly TRBD1 (5 bases). Germline V gene sequence: CDR1 MDHEN, CDR2 SYDVKM. The germline V and J ends were trimmed by 2 bases and 4 bases, with 14 bases remaining between them. This CDR3 region has 16 residues. CDR3 region: CASSLGGGDLNEKLFF. DNA for the CDR3: TGTGCCAGCAGTTTAGGGGGGGGTGACCTTAATGAAAAACTGTTTTTT. Full variable domain (outside the CDR3, taken from reference TRBV28 and TRBJ1-4): DVKVTQSSRYLVKRTGEKVFLECVQDMDHENMFWYRQDPGLGLRLIYFSYDVKMKEKGDIPEGYSVSREKKERFSLILESASTNQTSMYLCASSLGGGDLNEKLFFGSGTQLSVL.

The rearrangement uses TRBV9 and TRBJ2-1, with 8 nucleotides matching TRBD2. Germline CDR1 and CDR2: SGDLS and YYNGEE. V dropped 3 bases and J dropped 7; count of bases not matched to a gene: 12. The CDR3 length is 16 residues. In nucleotides, the CDR3 is TGTGCCAGCAGCGCCAGTCCGCGGGGGGATGTGAATGAGCAGTTCTTC. Its protein is CASSASPRGDVNEQFF.

This sequence joins TRBV4-2 and TRBJ2-3; 7 nucleotides line up with TRBD1. The germline V gene encodes CDR1 LGHNA and CDR2 YNFKEQ. Trimming removed 0 bases from V and 9 bases from J; junction bases left unmatched: 12. The length of the CDR3 is 16 residues. DNA of the CDR3: TGTGCCAGCAGCCAAGATTTGGCCGGCCAAGGGGGCACGCAGTATTTT. This encodes CASSQDLAGQGGTQYF.

The rearrangement joins TRBV5-6 to TRBJ2-2; D perhaps matches TRBD1 (5 bases). The CDR3 is 12 residues long. Germline V gives CDR1 SGHDT, CDR2 YYEEEE. V lost 2 bases and J 7 bases, leaving 6 bases between the germline ends. CDR3 in amino acids: CASSLQVGELFF. The DNA for the CDR3 is TGTGCCAGCAGCTTACAGGTCGGGGAGCTGTTTTTT.

The chain couples TRBV12-3 or TRBV12-4 to TRBJ2-7, with TRBD1 matching 7 bases. V was clipped by 6 bases and J by 2 bases; unmatched bases: 4. The CDR3 totals 13 residues. For the CDR3, the DNA is TGTGCCAGCAGGGGGACAGAGACCTACGAGCAGTACTTC. Residues: CASRGTETYEQYF.

The chain carries TRBV11-2 and TRBJ1-1; D is unresolved. Trimming pared 4 bases from V and 6 bases from J, leaving 6 bases between. This CDR3 is 11 amino acids long. Germline lookup yields CDR1 SGHAT and CDR2 FQNNGV. Here the CDR3 DNA reads TGTGCCAGCAGCTCTCAGGCTGAAGCTTTCTTT. This sequence encodes CASSSQAEAFF.

This clone has a single count. The chain couples TRBV5-6 to TRBJ1-5; 7 nucleotides align to TRBD1. The CDR3 has 16 amino acids. CDR1 SGHDT and CDR2 YYEEEE come from the germline V gene. V shed 5 bases and J 0 bases; nucleotides not matched to a gene: 8. CDR3 bases: TGTGCCAGCAGTGGGGACAGACGTTATAGCAATCAGCCCCAGCATTTT. Protein sequence: CASSGDRRYSNQPQHF.

The chain uses TRBV10-3 and TRBJ2-7; D perhaps matches TRBD1 (6 bases). V dropped 6 bases and J dropped 2 bases, with 11 bases sitting between them. The CDR3 totals 13 residues. CDR1 and CDR2 from the germline V gene are ENHRY and SYGVKD. CDR3 protein: CAIRDPGAYEQYF. The DNA for the CDR3 is TGTGCCATCAGAGACCCAGGGGCCTACGAGCAGTACTTC.

The DNA for the CDR3 is TGTGCCAGCAGCTCCCAGGGGGGCTCCTACAATGAGCAGTTCTTC. Its translation is CASSSQGGSYNEQFF. This chain links TRBV7-6 with TRBJ2-1; D may be TRBD1 (7 bases). V was cut by 4 bases and J by 0 bases, with 10 bases left in between. Per germline, CDR1 SGHVS and CDR2 FNYEAQ. CDR3 size: 15 residues.

The chain carries TRBV5-1 and TRBJ2-1; TRBD1 matches 9 bases. V was pared by 7 bases and J by 15 bases, with 11 bases of the junction left unmatched. Germline CDR1 reads SGHRS; CDR2 reads YFSETQ. The CDR3 has 12 amino acids. The CDR3 is CASREPTGGGFF. The CDR3 coding sequence is TGCGCCAGCCGCGAACCCACAGGGGGCGGGTTCTTC.

In DNA form, the CDR3 reads TGTGCCAGCTCACCACGGCGGGGAGGGTCCACTGAAGCTTTCTTT. Encoded protein: CASSPRRGGSTEAFF. The J gene is TRBJ1-1, the V gene TRBV18, with D unresolved. Germline V gene sequence: CDR1 KGHSH, CDR2 LQKENI. V was shortened by 1 base and J by 4 bases, with 13 bases between the two germline ends. The CDR3 loop spans 15 amino acids. Drawing the rest from reference TRBV18 and TRBJ1-1, the complete variable domain is NAGVMQNPRHLVRRRGQEARLRCSPMKGHSHVYWYRQLPEEGLKFMVYLQKENIIDESGMPKERFSAEFPKEGPSILRIQQVVRGDSAAYFCASSPRRGGSTEAFFGQGTRLTVV.

V is TRBV5-1 and J is TRBJ2-2; D is unclear. The germline V and J ends were trimmed by 0 bases and 0 bases, with 6 bases remaining between them. Germline values: CDR1 SGHRS, CDR2 YFSETQ. This CDR3 has 15 amino acids. CDR3: CASSLGASNTGELFF. DNA for the CDR3: TGCGCCAGCAGCTTGGGGGCCTCGAACACCGGGGAGCTGTTTTTT.

This chain joins TRBV6-6 and TRBJ1-1; no clear D gene. CDR1 is MNHNY, CDR2 SVGAGI, per germline (reference sequence). The CDR3 length is 12 residues. Trimming left V 7 bases short and J 4 bases short, with 10 bases between. CDR3 sequence reads: CASNQEATEAFF. The DNA for the CDR3 is TGTGCCAGCAACCAGGAGGCCACTGAAGCTTTCTTT.

The chain couples TRBV28 to TRBJ1-4; D perhaps matches TRBD1 (6 bases). Trimming removed 2 bases at V and 8 bases at J, with 15 bases between. CDR1 is MDHEN and CDR2 is SYDVKM in the germline V gene. The CDR3 is made up of 15 amino acids. CDR3 DNA: TGTGCCAGCAGTTTAGGGAACAGGGAGGGAGAAAAACTGTTTTTT. It encodes CASSLGNREGEKLFF.

This clone was detected once. This chain links TRBV7-9 with TRBJ1-5; 10 bases line up with TRBD1. CDR3 length: 15 residues. Germline V gene data show CDR1 as SEHNR and CDR2 as FQNEAQ (reference sequence). V dropped 1 base and J dropped 11; count of bases not matched to a gene: 8. The CDR3 reads CASSLGTGGPSAQHF. CDR3 DNA sequence: TGTGCCAGCAGCTTAGGGACAGGGGGACCCTCGGCCCAGCATTTT.

The chain couples TRBV24-1 to TRBJ2-2; 8 bases agree with TRBD1. With V trimmed by 2 bases and J by 7 bases, 5 bases remained unmatched. The V gene's germline CDR1 is KGHDR and CDR2 SFDVKD. CDR3 size: 15 residues. Here the CDR3 DNA reads TGTGCCACCAGTGATTCGGGACAGGCGGGCGGGGAGCTGTTTTTT. It translates to CATSDSGQAGGELFF.

Of note for this clone: The same CDR3 is also encoded by other DNA sequences in this sample. The chain links TRBV6-5 to TRBJ1-2; TRBD1 aligns across 8 bases. The CDR3 length is 13 residues. V shed 6 bases, J shed 3 bases, and the junction held 3 bases outside the gene matches. The germline gives CDR1 MNHEY, CDR2 SVGAGI. CDR3: CASRLDRDYGYTF. For the CDR3, the DNA is TGTGCCAGCAGGCTGGACAGGGACTATGGCTACACCTTC.

This sequence joins TRBV4-3 and TRBJ1-2; weak D call: TRBD1 (5 bases). The CDR3 length is 15 residues. V lost 1 base and J 3 bases, leaving 12 bases between the germline ends. CDR1 LGHNA and CDR2 YSLEER come from the germline V gene. CDR3 loop: CASSQVRGSDYGYTF. CDR3 DNA sequence: TGCGCCAGCAGCCAAGTGCGGGGGTCGGACTATGGCTACACCTTC.

This clone came up once. This rearrangement joins TRBV19 to TRBJ2-1; D possibly corresponds to TRBD1 (6 bases). V was shortened by 0 bases and J by 5 bases, with 11 bases between the two germline ends. The CDR3 is 15 amino acids. Germline CDR1 LNHDA, CDR2 SQIVND (reference sequence). CDR3 loop: CASSIDGTPHNEQFF. The DNA of the CDR3 is TGTGCCAGTAGTATAGACGGGACACCTCACAATGAGCAGTTCTTC.

V and J are TRBV6-5 and TRBJ1-2; the match to TRBD1 covers 10 bases. The CDR3 is made up of 13 amino acids. V was pared by 6 bases and J by 6 bases, with 4 bases of the junction left unmatched. CDR1 and CDR2 from the germline V gene are MNHEY and SVGAGI. The CDR3 reads CASRDRGYDGYTF. CDR3 DNA: TGTGCCAGCAGGGACAGGGGGTACGATGGCTACACCTTC.

The chain has TRBV7-9 and TRBJ1-6; tentative D call: TRBD1 (5 bases). CDR3 length: 12 residues. CDR1 is SEHNR, CDR2 FQNEAQ, per germline (reference sequence). The ends were cut back, 0 bases at V and 12 bases at J, with 6 bases in the middle. This CDR3 reads CASSLAQGPLHF. The CDR3 nucleotides read TGTGCCAGCAGCTTAGCGCAGGGACCCCTCCACTTT. The variable domain in full, with the rest retrieved from reference TRBV7-9 and TRBJ1-6, is DTGVSQNPRHKITKRGQNVTFRCDPISEHNRLYWYRQTLGQGPEFLTYFQNEAQLEKSRLLSDRFSAERPKGSFSTLEIQRTEQGDSAMYLCASSLAQGPLHFGNGTRLTVT.